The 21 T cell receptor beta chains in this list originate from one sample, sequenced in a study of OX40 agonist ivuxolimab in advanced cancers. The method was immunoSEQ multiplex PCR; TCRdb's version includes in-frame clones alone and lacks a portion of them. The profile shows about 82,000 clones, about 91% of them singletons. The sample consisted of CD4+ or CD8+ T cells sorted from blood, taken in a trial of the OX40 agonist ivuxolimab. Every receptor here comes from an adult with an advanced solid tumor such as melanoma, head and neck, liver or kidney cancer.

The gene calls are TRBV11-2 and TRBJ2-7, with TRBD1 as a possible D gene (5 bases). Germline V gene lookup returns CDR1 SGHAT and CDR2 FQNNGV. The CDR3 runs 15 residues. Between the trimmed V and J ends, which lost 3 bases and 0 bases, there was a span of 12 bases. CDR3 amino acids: CASSFIRQSSYEQYF. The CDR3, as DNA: TGTGCCAGCAGCTTCATCCGACAGAGCTCCTACGAGCAGTACTTC.

The CDR3 coding sequence is TGTGCCAGTAGTTCCGCTAGCGGGACCAAAGAGACCCAGTACTTC. Encoded protein: CASSSASGTKETQYF. The chain has TRBV19 and TRBJ2-5; 9 bases are shared with TRBD2. The length of the CDR3 is 15 residues. The ends lost 5 bases at V and 3 bases at J; junction bases unmatched: 7. CDR1 and CDR2 from the germline V gene are LNHDA and SQIVND (reference sequence).

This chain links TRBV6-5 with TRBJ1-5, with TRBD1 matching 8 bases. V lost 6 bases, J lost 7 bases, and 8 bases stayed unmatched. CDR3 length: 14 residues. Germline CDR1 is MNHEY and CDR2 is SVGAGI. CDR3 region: CASSKGQGLQPQHF. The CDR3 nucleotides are TGTGCCAGCAGCAAAGGACAGGGCTTACAGCCCCAGCATTTT.

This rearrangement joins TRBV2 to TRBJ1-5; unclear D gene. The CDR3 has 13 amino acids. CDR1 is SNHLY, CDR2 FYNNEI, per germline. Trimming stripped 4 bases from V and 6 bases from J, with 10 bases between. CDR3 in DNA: TGTGCCAGCAGTGGAACTAGAAGTCAGCCCCAGCATTTT. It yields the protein CASSGTRSQPQHF. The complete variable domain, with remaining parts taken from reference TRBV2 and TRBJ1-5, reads EPEVTQTPSHQVTQMGQEVILRCVPISNHLYFYWYRQILGQKVEFLVSFYNNEISEKSEIFDDQFSVERPDGSNFTLKIRSTKLEDSAMYFCASSGTRSQPQHFGDGTRLSIL.

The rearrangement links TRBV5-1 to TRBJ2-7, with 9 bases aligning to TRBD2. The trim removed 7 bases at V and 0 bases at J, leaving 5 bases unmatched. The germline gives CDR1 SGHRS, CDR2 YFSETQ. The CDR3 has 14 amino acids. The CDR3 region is CASARLADSYEQYF. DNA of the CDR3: TGCGCCAGCGCCCGACTAGCGGACTCCTACGAGCAGTACTTC.

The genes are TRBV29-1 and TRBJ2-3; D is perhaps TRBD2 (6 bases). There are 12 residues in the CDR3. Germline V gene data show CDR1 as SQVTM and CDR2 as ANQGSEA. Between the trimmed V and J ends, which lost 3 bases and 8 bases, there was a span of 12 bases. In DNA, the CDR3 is TGCAGCGTTGAGGAGGGCCGGGTTACGCAGTATTTT. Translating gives CSVEEGRVTQYF.

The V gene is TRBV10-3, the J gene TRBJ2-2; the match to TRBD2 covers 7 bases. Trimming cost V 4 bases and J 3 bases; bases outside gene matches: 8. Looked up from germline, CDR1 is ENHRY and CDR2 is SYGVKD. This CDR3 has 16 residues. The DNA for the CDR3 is TGTGCCATCAGTGGGACTAGATCGGTAGACACCGGGGAGCTGTTTTTT. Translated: CAISGTRSVDTGELFF.

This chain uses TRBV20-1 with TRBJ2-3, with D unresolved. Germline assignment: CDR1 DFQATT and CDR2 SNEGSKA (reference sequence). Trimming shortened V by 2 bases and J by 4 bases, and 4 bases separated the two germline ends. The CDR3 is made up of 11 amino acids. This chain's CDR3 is CSARWSDTQYF. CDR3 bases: TGCAGTGCTAGATGGTCAGATACGCAGTATTTT.

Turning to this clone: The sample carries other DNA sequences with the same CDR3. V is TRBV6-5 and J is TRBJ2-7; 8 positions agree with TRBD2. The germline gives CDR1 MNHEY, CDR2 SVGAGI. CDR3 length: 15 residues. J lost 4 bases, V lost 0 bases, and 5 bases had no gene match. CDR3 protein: CASSYSAGGAYEQYF. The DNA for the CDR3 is TGTGCCAGCAGTTACTCTGCGGGAGGAGCGTACGAGCAGTACTTC.

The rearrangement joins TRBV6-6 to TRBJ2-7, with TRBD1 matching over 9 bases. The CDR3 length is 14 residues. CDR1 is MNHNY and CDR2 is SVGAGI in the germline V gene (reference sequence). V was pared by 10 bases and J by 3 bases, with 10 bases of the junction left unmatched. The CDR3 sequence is CAINSPGQGYEQYF. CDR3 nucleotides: TGTGCCATCAATAGCCCGGGACAGGGCTACGAGCAGTACTTC.

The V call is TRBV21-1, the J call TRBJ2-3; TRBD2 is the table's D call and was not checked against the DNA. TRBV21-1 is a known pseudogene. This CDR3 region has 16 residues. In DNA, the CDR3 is TGTGCCAGCAGCGCAACCAGCGGGAGTGGACCAGATACGCAGTATTTT. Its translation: CASSATSGSGPDTQYF.

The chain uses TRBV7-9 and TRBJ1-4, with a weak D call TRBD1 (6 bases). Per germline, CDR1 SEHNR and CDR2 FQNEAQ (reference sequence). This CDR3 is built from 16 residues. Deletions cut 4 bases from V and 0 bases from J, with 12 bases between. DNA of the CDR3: TGTGCCAGCAGCTCCCCTAGACAGGCAACTAATGAAAAACTGTTTTTT. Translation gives CASSSPRQATNEKLFF.

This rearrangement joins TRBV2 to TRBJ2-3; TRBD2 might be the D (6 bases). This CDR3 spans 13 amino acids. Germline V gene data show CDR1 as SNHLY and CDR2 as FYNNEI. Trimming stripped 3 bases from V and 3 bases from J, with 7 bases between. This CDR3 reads CASSEGGTDTQYF. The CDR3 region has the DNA TGTGCCAGCAGTGAGGGAGGAACAGATACGCAGTATTTT.

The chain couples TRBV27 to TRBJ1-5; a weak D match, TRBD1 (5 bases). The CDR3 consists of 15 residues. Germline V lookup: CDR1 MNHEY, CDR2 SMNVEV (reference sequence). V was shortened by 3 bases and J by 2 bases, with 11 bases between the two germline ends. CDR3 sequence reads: CASSFDSLGNQPQHF. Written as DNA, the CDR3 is TGTGCCAGCAGTTTCGACAGTTTGGGCAATCAGCCCCAGCATTTT.

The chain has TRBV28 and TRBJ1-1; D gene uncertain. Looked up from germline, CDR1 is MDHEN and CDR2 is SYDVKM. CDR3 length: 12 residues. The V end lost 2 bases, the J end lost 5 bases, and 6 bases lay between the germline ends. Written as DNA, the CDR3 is TGTGCCAGCAGTTTACGGGGAACTGAAGCTTTCTTT. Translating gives CASSLRGTEAFF.

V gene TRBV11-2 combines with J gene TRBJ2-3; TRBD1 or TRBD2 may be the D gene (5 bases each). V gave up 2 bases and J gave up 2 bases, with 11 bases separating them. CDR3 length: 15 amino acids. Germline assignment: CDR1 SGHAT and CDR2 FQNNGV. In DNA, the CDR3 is TGTGCCAGCAGCTTATGGGGGACCAACACAGATACGCAGTATTTT. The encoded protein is CASSLWGTNTDTQYF.

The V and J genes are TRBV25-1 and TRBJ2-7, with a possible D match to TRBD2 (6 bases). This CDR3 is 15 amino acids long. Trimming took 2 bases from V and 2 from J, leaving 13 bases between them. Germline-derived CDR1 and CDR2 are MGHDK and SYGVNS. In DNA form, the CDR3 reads TGTGCCAGCAGTGAACGGGAGAGCCCTCCCTACGAGCAGTACTTC. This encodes CASSERESPPYEQYF.

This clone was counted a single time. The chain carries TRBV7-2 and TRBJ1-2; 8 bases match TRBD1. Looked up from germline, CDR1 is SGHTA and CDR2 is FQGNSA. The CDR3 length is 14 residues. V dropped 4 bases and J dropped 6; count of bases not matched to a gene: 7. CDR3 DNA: TGTGCCAGCAGCTACCAAGGACAGGGTCATGGCTACACCTTC. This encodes CASSYQGQGHGYTF.

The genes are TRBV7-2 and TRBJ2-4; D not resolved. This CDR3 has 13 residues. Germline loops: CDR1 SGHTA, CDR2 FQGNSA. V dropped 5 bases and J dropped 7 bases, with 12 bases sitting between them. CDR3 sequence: CASSLPGPNIQYF. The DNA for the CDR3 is TGTGCCAGCAGCCTTCCCGGTCCGAACATTCAGTACTTC.

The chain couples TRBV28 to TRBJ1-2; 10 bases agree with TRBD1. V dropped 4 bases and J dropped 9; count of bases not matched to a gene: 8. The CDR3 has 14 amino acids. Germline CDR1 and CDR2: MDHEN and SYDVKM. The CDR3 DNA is TGTGCCAGCAGTTACGACCCGGACAGGGGGAGCTACACCTTC. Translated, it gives CASSYDPDRGSYTF.

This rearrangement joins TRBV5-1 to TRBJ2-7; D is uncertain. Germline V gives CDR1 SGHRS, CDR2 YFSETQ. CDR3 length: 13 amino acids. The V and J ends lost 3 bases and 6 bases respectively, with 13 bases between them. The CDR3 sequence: CASSSFSPFEQYF. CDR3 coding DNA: TGCGCCAGCAGCTCCTTTTCCCCGTTCGAGCAGTACTTC.